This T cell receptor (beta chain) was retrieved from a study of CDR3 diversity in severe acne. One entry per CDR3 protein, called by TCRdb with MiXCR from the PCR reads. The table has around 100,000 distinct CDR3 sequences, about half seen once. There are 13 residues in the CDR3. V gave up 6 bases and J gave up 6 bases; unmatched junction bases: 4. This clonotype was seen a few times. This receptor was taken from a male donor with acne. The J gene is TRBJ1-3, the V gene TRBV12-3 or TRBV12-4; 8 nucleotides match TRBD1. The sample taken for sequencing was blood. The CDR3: CASRQGGENTIYF. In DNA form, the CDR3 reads TGTGCCAGCAGACAGGGGGGGGAAAACACCATATATTTT.